This is a list of T cell receptor beta chains from one sample in a study of vaccination and CD4 T cells after COVID-19. Antigens for these TCRs are unknown. TCRdb reanalysed the PCR reads using MiXCR and keeps one entry per CDR3 protein. This sample has tens of thousands of distinct CDR3 sequences, with around 43% found just once. Sequencing was carried out using CD4+ T cells from blood, cultured in vitro. All receptors come from a human donor who had recovered from COVID-19. CDR3s include the opening cysteine and the closing phenylalanine or tryptophan. The D gene is left open where the match is weak. Where a row states a size, it is once, few, many or the class of an expanded clone; other rows omit it.

v_call: TRBV24-1
d_call: .
j_call: TRBJ2-5
clone_size: .
cdr3_aa: CATSDLPEETQYF
cdr3_nt: TGTGCCACCAGTGATTTGCCGGAAGAGACCCAGTACTTC

v_call: TRBV6-1
d_call: .
j_call: TRBJ2-3
clone_size: .
cdr3_aa: CAISGYGSVDTQYF
cdr3_nt: TGTGCCATCAGTGGGTACGGGAGTGTGGATACGCAGTATTTT

v_call: TRBV18
d_call: .
j_call: TRBJ1-1
clone_size: .
cdr3_aa: CASSRSTPSSNTEAFF
cdr3_nt: TGTGCCAGCTCACGATCTACGCCAAGCTCGAACACTGAAGCTTTCTTT

v_call: TRBV15
d_call: .
j_call: TRBJ1-3
clone_size: .
cdr3_aa: CATSRTPLARFGEDTIYF
cdr3_nt: TGTGCCACCAGCAGGACACCCCTGGCAAGGTTCGGTGAGGACACCATATATTTT

v_call: TRBV27
d_call: TRBD1
j_call: TRBJ2-1
clone_size: once
cdr3_aa: CASSLPGQGSNEQFF
cdr3_nt: TGTGCCAGCAGTTTACCGGGACAGGGGTCAAATGAGCAGTTCTTC

v_call: TRBV7-2
d_call: TRBD2
j_call: TRBJ2-7
clone_size: .
cdr3_aa: CASSWGALAGDAYEQYF
cdr3_nt: TGTGCCAGCAGCTGGGGGGCCCTAGCGGGAGATGCCTACGAGCAGTACTTC

v_call: TRBV6-1
d_call: .
j_call: TRBJ2-5
clone_size: .
cdr3_aa: CASSNGHTQETQYF
cdr3_nt: TGTGCCAGCAGTAATGGACACACCCAAGAGACCCAGTACTTC

v_call: TRBV7-2
d_call: .
j_call: TRBJ2-7
clone_size: .
cdr3_aa: CASSLVAHYEQYF
cdr3_nt: TGTGCCAGCAGCTTGGTGGCCCACTACGAGCAGTACTTC

v_call: TRBV20-1
d_call: .
j_call: TRBJ2-1
clone_size: .
cdr3_aa: CSAPSPGEQFF
cdr3_nt: TGCAGTGCGCCAAGCCCGGGTGAGCAGTTCTTC

v_call: TRBV12-3/TRBV12-4
d_call: .
j_call: TRBJ1-1
clone_size: .
cdr3_aa: CASSSTRADLF
cdr3_nt: TGTGCCAGCAGTTCCACACGGGCCGATCTTTTT

v_call: TRBV7-9
d_call: .
j_call: TRBJ1-3
clone_size: few
cdr3_aa: CASSFTGQGTVGGNTIYF
cdr3_nt: TGTGCCAGCAGCTTTACGGGGCAGGGAACGGTTGGTGGAAACACCATATATTTT

v_call: TRBV15
d_call: .
j_call: TRBJ1-5
clone_size: .
cdr3_aa: CATSRIRLSQSYQPQHF
cdr3_nt: TGTGCCACCAGCAGAATCCGGCTCAGTCAATCTTATCAGCCCCAGCATTTT

v_call: TRBV30
d_call: TRBD2
j_call: TRBJ2-2
clone_size: few
cdr3_aa: CAWRSGGRANTGELFF
cdr3_nt: TGTGCCTGGAGATCCGGCGGGAGGGCGAACACCGGGGAGCTGTTTTTT

v_call: TRBV28
d_call: .
j_call: TRBJ1-5
clone_size: few
cdr3_aa: CASSPPNQPQHF
cdr3_nt: TGTGCCAGCAGTCCCCCTAATCAGCCCCAGCATTTT

v_call: TRBV6-1
d_call: TRBD2
j_call: TRBJ2-7
clone_size: .
cdr3_aa: CASSEAAGAGYEQYF
cdr3_nt: TGTGCCAGCAGTGAAGCGGCGGGAGCGGGTTACGAGCAGTACTTC

v_call: TRBV20-1
d_call: .
j_call: TRBJ2-5
clone_size: .
cdr3_aa: CSPKVGGQETQYF
cdr3_nt: TGCAGTCCTAAGGTGGGGGGCCAAGAGACCCAGTACTTC

v_call: TRBV28
d_call: TRBD1
j_call: TRBJ1-2
clone_size: .
cdr3_aa: CASSPRDRGPNYGYTF
cdr3_nt: TGTGCCAGCAGTCCACGGGACAGGGGGCCGAACTATGGCTACACCTTC

v_call: TRBV20-1
d_call: TRBD1
j_call: TRBJ1-5
clone_size: few
cdr3_aa: CSAAGQGDWGNQPQHF
cdr3_nt: TGCAGTGCCGCCGGACAGGGCGATTGGGGCAATCAGCCCCAGCATTTT

v_call: TRBV4-1
d_call: .
j_call: TRBJ2-7
clone_size: .
cdr3_aa: CASSRLPGTEKYEQYF
cdr3_nt: TGCGCCAGCAGCCGGTTGCCCGGGACGGAGAAATACGAGCAGTACTTC

v_call: TRBV19
d_call: TRBD1
j_call: TRBJ1-1
clone_size: .
cdr3_aa: CASSIGPQGAPNTEAFF
cdr3_nt: TGTGCCAGTAGTATAGGCCCACAGGGGGCCCCGAACACTGAAGCTTTCTTT

v_call: TRBV7-9
d_call: .
j_call: TRBJ2-3
clone_size: .
cdr3_aa: CASSLEGGTDTQYF
cdr3_nt: TGTGCCAGCAGCTTAGAGGGGGGCACAGATACGCAGTATTTT

v_call: TRBV2
d_call: .
j_call: TRBJ2-7
clone_size: .
cdr3_aa: CASKIQGGSGEQYF
cdr3_nt: TGTGCCAGCAAGATCCAGGGTGGGTCTGGGGAGCAGTACTTC

v_call: TRBV12-3/TRBV12-4
d_call: TRBD2
j_call: TRBJ2-5
clone_size: .
cdr3_aa: CASSPRASGGGETQYF
cdr3_nt: TGTGCCAGCAGCCCCAGGGCTAGCGGGGGCGGGGAGACCCAGTACTTC

v_call: TRBV29-1
d_call: .
j_call: TRBJ2-1
clone_size: few
cdr3_aa: CSVELTTDYNEQFF
cdr3_nt: TGCAGCGTTGAACTGACGACCGATTACAATGAGCAGTTCTTC

v_call: TRBV4-1
d_call: .
j_call: TRBJ2-7
clone_size: .
cdr3_aa: CASSPLFGLPSYEQYF
cdr3_nt: TGCGCCAGCAGCCCCCTCTTTGGGCTCCCCTCCTACGAGCAGTACTTC

v_call: TRBV6-5
d_call: .
j_call: TRBJ2-2
clone_size: .
cdr3_aa: CASSYRGIGTGELFF
cdr3_nt: TGTGCCAGCAGTTATCGAGGGATCGGGACCGGGGAGCTGTTTTTT

v_call: TRBV19
d_call: .
j_call: TRBJ2-1
clone_size: .
cdr3_aa: CASSIPGAYNEQFF
cdr3_nt: TGTGCCAGTAGTATCCCGGGAGCCTACAATGAGCAGTTCTTC

v_call: TRBV7-2
d_call: TRBD2
j_call: TRBJ2-7
clone_size: .
cdr3_aa: CASSLVGLAGGEQYF
cdr3_nt: TGTGCCAGCAGCTTAGTGGGACTAGCGGGCGGCGAGCAGTACTTC

v_call: TRBV27
d_call: TRBD2
j_call: TRBJ2-3
clone_size: .
cdr3_aa: CPWVAGGQEDTQYF
cdr3_nt: TGTCCCTGGGTAGCGGGAGGGCAAGAAGATACGCAGTATTTT

v_call: TRBV29-1
d_call: .
j_call: TRBJ2-3
clone_size: .
cdr3_aa: CSGLAGPSTDTQYF
cdr3_nt: TGCAGCGGGCTTGCGGGACCTAGCACAGATACGCAGTATTTT

v_call: TRBV28
d_call: TRBD2
j_call: TRBJ2-5
clone_size: .
cdr3_aa: CASSSHTGGGQETQYF
cdr3_nt: TGTGCCAGCAGTTCCCACACGGGAGGGGGCCAAGAGACCCAGTACTTC

v_call: TRBV12-3/TRBV12-4
d_call: .
j_call: TRBJ1-6
clone_size: .
cdr3_aa: CASSLYTGSPQPLHF
cdr3_nt: TGTGCCAGCAGTTTATACACCGGCAGCCCCCAACCCCTCCACTTT

v_call: TRBV2
d_call: TRBD1
j_call: TRBJ2-7
clone_size: .
cdr3_aa: CASSQWSGTARGYEQYF
cdr3_nt: TGTGCCAGCAGCCAGTGGTCCGGGACAGCAAGAGGTTACGAGCAGTACTTC

v_call: TRBV6-2/TRBV6-3
d_call: .
j_call: TRBJ2-6
clone_size: .
cdr3_aa: CASSYSPGSGANVLTF
cdr3_nt: TGTGCCAGCAGTTACTCACCGGGCTCTGGGGCCAACGTCCTGACTTTC

v_call: TRBV12-3/TRBV12-4
d_call: .
j_call: TRBJ2-5
clone_size: .
cdr3_aa: CASSMKETQYF
cdr3_nt: TGTGCCAGCAGCATGAAAGAGACCCAGTACTTC

v_call: TRBV7-2
d_call: .
j_call: TRBJ1-1
clone_size: few
cdr3_aa: CASTPDRGYTEAFF
cdr3_nt: TGTGCCAGCACCCCTGATCGAGGTTACACTGAAGCTTTCTTT

v_call: TRBV7-9
d_call: TRBD2
j_call: TRBJ2-5
clone_size: few
cdr3_aa: CASRGTSGGETQYF
cdr3_nt: TGTGCCAGCAGAGGGACTAGCGGGGGGGAGACCCAGTACTTC

v_call: TRBV20-1
d_call: .
j_call: TRBJ2-1
clone_size: .
cdr3_aa: CSARGRDALSYNEQFF
cdr3_nt: TGCAGTGCTAGAGGTCGGGACGCCCTCTCCTACAATGAGCAGTTCTTC

v_call: TRBV6-2/TRBV6-3
d_call: .
j_call: TRBJ1-5
clone_size: .
cdr3_aa: CASSPREQPQHF
cdr3_nt: TGTGCCAGCAGCCCACGGGAACAGCCCCAGCATTTT

v_call: TRBV7-3
d_call: .
j_call: TRBJ2-3
clone_size: .
cdr3_aa: CASSLTTGLTDTQYF
cdr3_nt: TGTGCCAGCAGCTTAACGACAGGACTCACAGATACGCAGTATTTT

v_call: TRBV14
d_call: TRBD2
j_call: TRBJ2-5
clone_size: .
cdr3_aa: CASSQVASGRGGETQYF
cdr3_nt: TGTGCCAGCAGCCAAGTTGCGAGCGGGAGGGGAGGAGAGACCCAGTACTTC

v_call: TRBV6-1
d_call: .
j_call: TRBJ1-5
clone_size: medium-sized
cdr3_aa: CASRGQREGRPQHF
cdr3_nt: TGTGCCAGCAGGGGCCAAAGGGAGGGTCGGCCCCAGCATTTT

v_call: TRBV30
d_call: .
j_call: TRBJ2-7
clone_size: once
cdr3_aa: CAWRSTGEYYEQYF
cdr3_nt: TGTGCCTGGAGATCAACGGGGGAATACTACGAGCAGTACTTC

v_call: TRBV19
d_call: .
j_call: TRBJ2-4
clone_size: .
cdr3_aa: CASSTTGGRNIQYF
cdr3_nt: TGTGCCAGTAGTACGACAGGAGGAAGAAACATTCAGTACTTC

v_call: TRBV19
d_call: .
j_call: TRBJ2-5
clone_size: .
cdr3_aa: CASSPTGVETQYF
cdr3_nt: TGTGCCAGTAGCCCGACCGGGGTAGAGACCCAGTACTTC

v_call: TRBV7-2
d_call: .
j_call: TRBJ1-1
clone_size: .
cdr3_aa: CASNLGYPEEAFF
cdr3_nt: TGTGCCAGCAACCTAGGATATCCGGAGGAAGCTTTCTTT

v_call: TRBV28
d_call: .
j_call: TRBJ1-5
clone_size: .
cdr3_aa: CASSPRREVYREVSNQPQHF
cdr3_nt: TGTGCCAGCAGTCCTCGACGCGAGGTTTACCGGGAGGTAAGCAATCAGCCCCAGCATTTT

v_call: TRBV20-1
d_call: .
j_call: TRBJ1-4
clone_size: once
cdr3_aa: CSATIRGNEKLFF
cdr3_nt: TGCAGTGCTACTATACGGGGGAATGAAAAACTGTTTTTT

v_call: TRBV19
d_call: .
j_call: TRBJ2-5
clone_size: .
cdr3_aa: CASSIGFSFQETQYF
cdr3_nt: TGTGCCAGTAGTATAGGGTTTAGCTTCCAAGAGACCCAGTACTTC

v_call: TRBV12-3/TRBV12-4
d_call: .
j_call: TRBJ2-5
clone_size: .
cdr3_aa: CASSQAQETQYF
cdr3_nt: TGTGCCAGCAGCCAGGCCCAGGAGACCCAGTACTTC

v_call: TRBV5-1
d_call: .
j_call: TRBJ2-5
clone_size: .
cdr3_aa: CASSLRSGDQETQYF
cdr3_nt: TGCGCCAGCAGCTTGAGGTCGGGAGACCAAGAGACCCAGTACTTC

v_call: TRBV20-1
d_call: .
j_call: TRBJ1-6
clone_size: few
cdr3_aa: CSAARGDKDSPLHF
cdr3_nt: TGCAGTGCTGCAAGGGGCGATAAGGATTCACCCCTCCACTTT

v_call: TRBV6-1
d_call: TRBD1
j_call: TRBJ1-2
clone_size: few
cdr3_aa: CASSSQGQIYGYTF
cdr3_nt: TGTGCCAGCAGCTCACAGGGACAGATCTATGGCTACACCTTC

v_call: TRBV28
d_call: .
j_call: TRBJ1-5
clone_size: .
cdr3_aa: CASSLRGTGNQPQHF
cdr3_nt: TGTGCCAGCAGTTTACGGGGGACGGGCAATCAGCCCCAGCATTTT

v_call: TRBV25-1
d_call: .
j_call: TRBJ1-1
clone_size: few
cdr3_aa: CASSQTLRGNTEAFF
cdr3_nt: TGTGCCAGCAGTCAAACACTGAGGGGGAACACTGAAGCTTTCTTT